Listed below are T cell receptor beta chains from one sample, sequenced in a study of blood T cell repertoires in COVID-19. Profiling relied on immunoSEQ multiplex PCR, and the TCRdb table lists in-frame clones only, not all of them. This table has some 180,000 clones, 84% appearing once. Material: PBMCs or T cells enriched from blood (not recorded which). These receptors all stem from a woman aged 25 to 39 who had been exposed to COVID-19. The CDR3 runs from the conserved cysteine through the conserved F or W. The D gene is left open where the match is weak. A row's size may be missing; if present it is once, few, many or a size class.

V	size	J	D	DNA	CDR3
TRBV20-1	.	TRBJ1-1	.	TGCAGTGCTAGTGGGGGGCTTGTTACTGAAGCTTTCTTT	CSASGGLVTEAFF
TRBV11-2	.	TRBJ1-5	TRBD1	TGTGCCAGCAGCCCGGGGACAGGTGGTAATCAGCCCCAGCATTTT	CASSPGTGGNQPQHF
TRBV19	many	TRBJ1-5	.	TGTGCCAGTATTTACAAGGCAGGCCAGCCCCAGCATTTT	CASIYKAGQPQHF
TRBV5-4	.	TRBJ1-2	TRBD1	TGTGCCAGCAGCTTGGGGGTGGGACAGGAGTACTATGGCTACACCTTC	CASSLGVGQEYYGYTF
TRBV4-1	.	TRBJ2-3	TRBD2	TGCGCCAGCAGCCAAGATGGTAGCGGGGCTTACACAGATACGCAGTATTTT	CASSQDGSGAYTDTQYF
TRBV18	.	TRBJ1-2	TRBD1	TGTGCCAGCTCACCCGTCCCGGGACAGGGAAACTATGGCTACACCTTC	CASSPVPGQGNYGYTF
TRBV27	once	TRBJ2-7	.	TGTGCCAGCAGCGACCCGGGACACTACGAGCAGTACTTC	CASSDPGHYEQYF
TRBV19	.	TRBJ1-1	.	TGTGCCAGTAGTACCGGACGGACAGTGAACACTGAAGCTTTCTTT	CASSTGRTVNTEAFF
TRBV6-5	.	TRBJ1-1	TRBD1	TGTGCCAGCAGCCTAACCCCAGGGGGCAACACTGAAGCTTTCTTT	CASSLTPGGNTEAFF
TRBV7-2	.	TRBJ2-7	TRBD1	TGTGCCAGCAGCCCCCGCACCCAGGGACAGACCCTCTGCTTC	CASSPRTQGQTLCF
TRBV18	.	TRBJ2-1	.	TGTGCCAGCTCACCACTAACATACAATGAGCAGTTCTTC	CASSPLTYNEQFF
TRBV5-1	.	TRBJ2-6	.	TGCGCCAGCAGCTTGGGGGCCCGCTCTGGGGCCAACGTCCTGACTTTC	CASSLGARSGANVLTF